The sequence of this T cell receptor beta chain was determined in a study of blood T cell repertoires in COVID-19. Germline loops: CDR1 LGHDT, CDR2 YNNKEL (reference sequence). The V end was cut by 3 bases, the J end by 0 bases, with 12 bases between. The CDR3 length is 16 residues. In the study's own analysis: Using reference gene primer amplification, nucleated cell counts were estimated. Sequenced by immunoSEQ multiplex PCR; TCRdb stores in-frame clones only, minus some. The V and J calls and clone size are taken from that table; D and trimming were inferred from the DNA. The sample consists of some 76,000 clones, about 81% of them appearing once.

The clonotype originates from a human donor in a cohort sampled during active COVID-19. The sequenced sample consisted of peripheral blood. This chain connects TRBV3-1 (or the pseudogene TRBV3-2) to TRBJ1-3; D is possibly TRBD1 (6 bases). CDR3 loop: CASSHYGQNSGNTIYF. The CDR3 coding sequence is TGTGCCAGCAGCCATTACGGACAGAACTCTGGAAACACCATATATTTT.